Sequencing of this TCR beta chain was carried out in a study of somatic mutations in cytotoxic T cells in rheumatoid arthritis (dated by TCRdb to 2015 to 2018). In the study overall: Patient peripheral blood (just over 29 ml EDTA) was drawn right after diagnosis and before any treatment started. Some V beta antibody-stained T-cell populations were flow-sorted on a FACSAria II or Sony SH800 at nearly 100% purity, and sorted V beta1+ cells also underwent TCRB sequencing. In newly diagnosed rheumatoid arthritis without treatment, the study examined if expanded CD8+ T-cell clones harbor somatic mutations, relying on TCRB deep sequencing to characterize clonality. TCRB deep sequencing was performed for more than 50 rheumatoid arthritis patients and 20 healthy controls. Median age was essentially the same in the patient group and the control group. Study-wide findings and limitations: In about an eighth of the roughly 65 patients, more than 20% of CD8+ cells belonged to the largest CD8+ clone, while several identical CD8+ TCRB sequences were shared between blood and synovial fluid. CD8+ clonality increased with age in patients (Spearman r ~ 0.5) but not in healthy controls. The slight TRBV07 underrepresentation in patients was not adjusted for multiple comparisons. CD8+ T-cell clonality in rheumatoid arthritis patients was not significantly different from that in age-matched healthy controls. The antigen targets of the expanded CD8+ clones were unknown, and absence from virus-specific databases did not rule out viral specificity.

This clone was detected only a few times. Its antigen specificity is not known. One base away there is no much larger clone; base qualities are not given. The CDR3 holds 16 amino acids from the cysteine to the phenylalanine. Only the CDR3 part of the read is kept: 48 bases, read in frame from the first base. From the germline V gene, CDR1 is MNHEY and CDR2 is SVGAGI. V is shortened by 2 bases, J by 0 bases, and the region joining them spans 13 bases. Sequencing of TCRB CDR3 was done on genomic DNA with the immunoSEQ assay. In the source study's methods: Only a few patient CD8+ clones larger than 1% matched published virus-specific TCRB sequences when compared against them. Analyses were restricted to productive TCRB rearrangements. A clone was defined by a unique TCRB CDR3 sequence, and clonality was computed as a productive clonality index based on Shannon entropy. To calculate repertoire overlap between two samples, the template counts of each clone were considered relative to each sample's total templates. A correlation with a Spearman r of roughly 0.66 was found between V-gene usage by flow cytometry and V-gene usage by TCRB sequencing. Sourced from immuneACCESS, this table was stored by TCRdb with only in-frame sequences that have V and J called. A share of the clones is absent; for the studies checked, an unresolved V gene accounts for under half, and the remainder has no known explanation. That table furnishes V, J and clone size, whereas the DNA furnished D and trimming. Across this sample there are about 4,700 clones, with roughly three quarters seen only once. The ten largest account for more than 35% of the sample.

Flow cytometry confirmed the purity of CD4+ and CD8+ cells that had been isolated by positive magnetic bead selection on an AutoMACS. Clonal expansions were first screened by flow cytometry with a TCR V beta antibody panel, then characterized by TCRB deep sequencing of sorted CD8+ fractions. Ficoll-Paque PLUS density gradient separation was used to isolate peripheral blood mononuclear cells. DNA was extracted from CD4-enriched, CD8-enriched or PBMC samples with Nucleospin Tissue or Tissue XS kits and quantified with a Qubit 2.0 fluorometer. This clonotype was obtained from a man aged 65 to 85 with rheumatoid arthritis. The rearranged segments are TRBV6-5 and TRBJ1-1; tentative D gene TRBD1, with 6 bases matching. Input material: CD8+ T cells sorted from blood. The encoded CDR3 is CASSYISAGVNTEAFF. The DNA is TGTGCCAGCAGTTACATTTCGGCAGGGGTGAACACTGAAGCTTTCTTT.